A selection of T cell receptor beta chains follows, all from one sample in a study of blood T cells in healthy people across ages. TCRdb re-called the 5' RACE reads with MiXCR, one entry per CDR3 protein. The sample shows 710,000 or so distinct CDR3 sequences, 20% to 25% of them seen only once. The sequenced material came from blood. The source of these receptors is a man in his 70s in good health. Each CDR3 is given with its conserved first and last residue. A D gene is named only where the DNA matches it firmly. Part of the rows lack a size; the others show once, few, many or a class for expanded clones.

TRBV12-3/TRBV12-4	.	.	TRBJ1-6	CASSFEHSPLHF	TGTGCCAGCAGTTTTGAGCATTCACCCCTCCACTTT
TRBV20-1	.	.	TRBJ1-1	CSARAGHHMNTEAFF	TGCAGTGCTAGAGCGGGACACCACATGAACACTGAAGCTTTCTTT
TRBV20-1	few	TRBD2	TRBJ2-3	CSATPLAVGDTQYF	TGCAGTGCTACCCCACTAGCGGTCGGGGATACGCAGTATTTT
TRBV11-2	.	.	TRBJ1-1	CASSYWGTEAFF	TGTGCCAGCAGTTATTGGGGTACTGAAGCTTTCTTT
TRBV7-2	few	TRBD2	TRBJ2-3	CASSAGLAEGTDTQYF	TGTGCCAGCAGCGCGGGACTAGCGGAGGGCACAGATACGCAGTATTTT
TRBV5-1	few	.	TRBJ2-4	CASSLGAGLAKNIQYF	TGCGCCAGCAGCTTGGGAGCGGGCCTAGCCAAAAACATTCAGTACTTC
TRBV10-3	few	.	TRBJ1-2	CAVSESITDAGYTF	TGTGCCGTCAGTGAGTCGATTACCGACGCTGGCTACACCTTC
TRBV29-1	.	.	TRBJ1-2	CSVVKLGISYGYTF	TGCAGCGTGGTAAAACTGGGTATAAGCTATGGCTACACCTTC
TRBV4-1	.	.	TRBJ1-4	CASSQGEGHATNEKLFF	TGCGCCAGCAGCCAAGGGGAGGGCCATGCAACTAATGAAAAACTGTTTTTT
TRBV7-6	.	TRBD1	TRBJ1-5	CASSPRGPNQPQHF	TGTGCCAGCAGCCCAAGGGGGCCCAATCAGCCCCAGCATTTT
TRBV6-2/TRBV6-3	.	.	TRBJ2-1	CASSYTGGQDEQFF	TGTGCCAGCAGTTATACCGGGGGTCAAGACGAGCAGTTCTTC
TRBV20-1	few	TRBD2	TRBJ2-3	CSASPGLAGVTDTQYF	TGCAGTGCTTCTCCGGGACTAGCGGGGGTTACAGATACGCAGTATTTT
TRBV4-1	few	TRBD1	TRBJ1-1	CASSQQGGWYTEAFF	TGCGCCAGCAGCCAACAGGGGGGTTGGTACACTGAAGCTTTCTTT
TRBV6-6	.	.	TRBJ1-2	CASSAPGTALSGYTF	TGTGCCAGCAGTGCCCCCGGGACGGCCCTCTCTGGCTACACCTTC
TRBV7-2	.	.	TRBJ2-1	CTSSLESSYNEQFF	TGTACCAGCAGCTTGGAGAGCTCCTACAATGAGCAGTTCTTC
TRBV6-5	few	.	TRBJ2-2	CASSYDGEINTGELFF	TGTGCCAGCAGTTACGATGGGGAAATAAACACCGGGGAGCTGTTTTTT
TRBV12-3/TRBV12-4	many	.	TRBJ2-4	CASSFRGGYAKNIQYF	TGTGCCAGCAGTTTTAGGGGGGGCTATGCCAAAAACATTCAGTACTTC
TRBV7-2	.	TRBD1	TRBJ1-2	CASSLGGQGKGYGYTF	TGTGCCAGCAGCTTAGGAGGACAGGGGAAGGGCTATGGCTACACCTTC
TRBV18	.	.	TRBJ1-4	CASSPGVQANEKLFF	TGTGCCAGCTCACCGGGGGTTCAGGCTAATGAAAAACTGTTTTTT
TRBV7-3	few	.	TRBJ2-4	CASSLSPGGGKNIQYF	TGTGCCAGCAGCTTAAGTCCGGGGGGCGGCAAAAACATTCAGTACTTC
TRBV29-1	many	TRBD2	TRBJ2-3	CSVDRGLAGGDTQYF	TGCAGCGTTGATAGGGGACTAGCGGGAGGGGATACGCAGTATTTT
TRBV5-1	.	.	TRBJ2-2	CASSLASSNTGELFF	TGCGCCAGCAGCTTGGCCAGCTCGAACACCGGGGAGCTGTTTTTT
TRBV5-5	.	.	TRBJ2-1	CASSFVGASHRNEQFF	TGTGCCAGCAGCTTCGTGGGGGCCTCTCATAGGAATGAGCAGTTCTTC
TRBV12-3/TRBV12-4	.	.	TRBJ2-1	CASSDPGTKAYNEQFF	TGTGCCAGCAGTGACCCCGGGACAAAGGCCTACAATGAGCAGTTCTTC
TRBV28	.	.	TRBJ1-5	CASRRRGPNQPQHF	TGTGCCAGCAGGCGACGGGGCCCCAATCAGCCCCAGCATTTT
TRBV12-5	few	.	TRBJ2-5	CASGFQGWETQYF	TGTGCTAGTGGTTTTCAGGGTTGGGAGACCCAGTACTTC
TRBV28	.	TRBD2	TRBJ2-3	CASSSPAGATDTQYF	TGTGCCAGCAGTTCCCCAGCGGGGGCCACAGATACGCAGTATTTT
TRBV3-1	.	TRBD2	TRBJ2-2	CASSRTRGDTGELFF	TGTGCCAGCAGCCGAACCCGGGGGGACACCGGGGAGCTGTTTTTT
TRBV3-1	few	.	TRBJ1-1	CASSRGRQFEAFF	TGTGCCAGCAGCCGAGGTAGACAGTTCGAAGCTTTCTTT
TRBV6-2/TRBV6-3	.	.	TRBJ2-3	CASSGGHPTDTQYF	TGTGCCAGCAGCGGAGGACACCCCACAGATACGCAGTATTTT
TRBV12-3/TRBV12-4	few	.	TRBJ1-5	CASTKVGVRGRGNQPQHF	TGTGCCAGCACCAAGGTCGGGGTTAGGGGAAGGGGCAATCAGCCCCAGCATTTT
TRBV7-2	.	TRBD2	TRBJ2-3	CASSLASGNGDTQYF	TGTGCCAGCAGCTTAGCTAGCGGGAATGGAGATACGCAGTATTTT
TRBV5-1	.	.	TRBJ2-5	CASSLHREGETQYF	TGCGCCAGCAGCTTACACAGGGAAGGGGAGACCCAGTACTTC
TRBV20-1	few	TRBD2	TRBJ2-3	CSGSGGSTDTQYF	TGCAGTGGTAGCGGGGGGTCGACAGATACGCAGTATTTT
TRBV20-1	few	TRBD1	TRBJ2-7	CSAKQGYEQYF	TGCAGTGCTAAACAGGGGTACGAGCAGTACTTC
TRBV6-5	few	.	TRBJ2-5	CASSYWNRETQYF	TGTGCCAGCAGTTACTGGAACAGGGAGACCCAGTACTTC
TRBV3-1	.	TRBD1	TRBJ2-2	CASSPILMGTGGYTGELFF	TGTGCCAGCAGCCCGATTTTGATGGGGACAGGGGGATACACCGGGGAGCTGTTTTTT
TRBV27	.	TRBD1	TRBJ1-2	CASSRGTAYSGYTF	TGTGCCAGCAGCCGCGGGACAGCATACTCCGGCTACACCTTC
TRBV6-6	few	.	TRBJ1-2	CASSWATDYGYTF	TGTGCCAGCAGTTGGGCCACTGACTACGGCTACACCTTC
TRBV7-9	few	.	TRBJ2-2	CASSSTRKGLGELFF	TGTGCCAGCAGCTCCACCCGGAAGGGATTAGGGGAGCTGTTTTTT
TRBV15	.	.	TRBJ1-3	CATSRDLEGNTIYF	TGTGCCACCAGCAGAGACCTGGAGGGAAACACCATATATTTT
TRBV20-1	.	.	TRBJ2-5	CSARGAWNQETQYF	TGCAGTGCTAGAGGAGCGTGGAACCAAGAGACCCAGTACTTC
TRBV19	.	TRBD1	TRBJ2-7	CASSKTGHSSYEQYF	TGTGCCAGTAGTAAGACAGGGCACAGCTCCTACGAGCAGTACTTC
TRBV6-5	.	TRBD1	TRBJ1-2	CASSYSRTGGAGYTF	TGTGCCAGCAGTTACTCCCGGACAGGTGGGGCTGGCTACACCTTC
TRBV5-6	.	TRBD2	TRBJ2-1	CASSLAGDHHNEQFF	TGTGCCAGCAGCTTAGCGGGGGACCACCACAATGAGCAGTTCTTC
TRBV9	.	.	TRBJ2-5	CASSALGGQETQYF	TGTGCCAGCAGCGCACTAGGGGGACAAGAGACCCAGTACTTC
TRBV7-9	.	TRBD1	TRBJ1-2	CASSLSQGALGSGYTF	TGTGCCAGCAGCTTATCGCAGGGGGCGCTTGGAAGTGGCTACACCTTC
TRBV20-1	.	.	TRBJ1-4	CSARSWRGQFATNEKLFF	TGCAGTGCTAGGTCCTGGCGGGGGCAATTCGCAACTAATGAAAAACTGTTTTTT
TRBV6-5	.	TRBD1	TRBJ1-2	CASSWRGLNGYTF	TGTGCCAGCAGTTGGAGGGGGCTAAATGGCTACACCTTC